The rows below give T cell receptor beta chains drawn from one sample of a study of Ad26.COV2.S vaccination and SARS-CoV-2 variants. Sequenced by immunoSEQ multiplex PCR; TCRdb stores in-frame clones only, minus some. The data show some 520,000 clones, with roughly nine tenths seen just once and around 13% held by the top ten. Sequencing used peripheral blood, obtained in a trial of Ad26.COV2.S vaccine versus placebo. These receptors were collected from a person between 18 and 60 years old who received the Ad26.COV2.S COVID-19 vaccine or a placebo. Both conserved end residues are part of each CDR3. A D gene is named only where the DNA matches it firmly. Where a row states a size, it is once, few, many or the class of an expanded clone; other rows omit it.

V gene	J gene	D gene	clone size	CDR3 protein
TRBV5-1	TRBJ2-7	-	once	CASSLGAGPSYEQYF
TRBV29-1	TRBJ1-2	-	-	CSATIGSGGYTF
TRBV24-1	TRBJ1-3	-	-	CATSPDTDREGNTIYF
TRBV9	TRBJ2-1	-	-	CASSVEGRAAVEQFF
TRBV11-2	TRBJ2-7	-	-	CASGSGGPYSGQYF
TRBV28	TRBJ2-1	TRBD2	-	CASSLGGRPLGEQFF
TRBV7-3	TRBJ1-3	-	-	CASSYKPAGSGNTIYF
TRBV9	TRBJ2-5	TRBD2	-	CASSPTPIGAGGGETQYF
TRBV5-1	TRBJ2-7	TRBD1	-	CASSLGGGPYEQYF
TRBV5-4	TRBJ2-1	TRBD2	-	CASKWEGPRGHEQFF
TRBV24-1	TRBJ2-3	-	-	CATGGGTDLTDTQYF
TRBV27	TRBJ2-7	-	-	CASSPSRGRGRYEQYF
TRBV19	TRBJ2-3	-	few	CASSITGRTSSTDTQYF
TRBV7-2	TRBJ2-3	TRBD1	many	CASSLATGITGTDTQYF
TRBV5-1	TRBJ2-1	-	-	CASSLAASDEQFF
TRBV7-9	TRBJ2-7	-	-	CASSTEYLGQQYF
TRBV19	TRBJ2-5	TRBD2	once	CASSLASGTETQYF
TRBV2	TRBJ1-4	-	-	CASSDPGDTRREKLFF
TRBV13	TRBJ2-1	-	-	CASSPTGAGRGEQFF
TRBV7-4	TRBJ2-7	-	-	CASSPNLGLASCSYEQYF
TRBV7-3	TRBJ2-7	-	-	CASSTTPLYEQYF
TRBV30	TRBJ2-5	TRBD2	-	CAWSVSTELAGVLRETQYF
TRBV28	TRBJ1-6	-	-	CASSPRGGLNSPLHF
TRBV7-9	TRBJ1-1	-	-	CASSLGGRTNTEAFF
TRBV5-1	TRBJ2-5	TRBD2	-	CASSIGSGRETQYF
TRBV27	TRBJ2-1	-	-	CASRRTASSYNEQFF
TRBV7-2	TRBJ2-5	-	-	CASSSRLVKTQYF
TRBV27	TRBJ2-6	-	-	CASSRDSGANVLTF
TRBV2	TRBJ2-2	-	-	CAGRPNTGELFF
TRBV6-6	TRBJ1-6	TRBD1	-	CASRVGGLGSPLHF
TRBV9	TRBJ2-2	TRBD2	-	CASSLSGRGGELFF
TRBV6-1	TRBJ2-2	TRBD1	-	CASSGQGAGELFF
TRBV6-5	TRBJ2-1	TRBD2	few	CASSLAGEVAEQFF
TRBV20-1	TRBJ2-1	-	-	CSARDKIGLIF
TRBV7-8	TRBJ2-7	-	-	CASSLADEQYF
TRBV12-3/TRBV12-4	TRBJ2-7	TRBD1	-	CASTRDSMYEQYF
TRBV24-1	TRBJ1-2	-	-	CATSDLDSYGYTF
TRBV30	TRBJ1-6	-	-	CAWSGIGGRSPLHF
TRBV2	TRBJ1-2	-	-	CASSEFEVHYGYTF
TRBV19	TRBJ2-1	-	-	CATNPGAGMGEQFF
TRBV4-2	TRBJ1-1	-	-	CASSQDLAGEGTEAFF
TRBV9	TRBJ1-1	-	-	CASSVGGRNTEAFF
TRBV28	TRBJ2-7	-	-	CASSQHYEQYF
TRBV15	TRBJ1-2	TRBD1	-	CATSREPPDRVNFYGYTF
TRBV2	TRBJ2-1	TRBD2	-	CASSATSGRGNEQFF
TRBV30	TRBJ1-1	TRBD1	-	CAWSLTGSEAFF
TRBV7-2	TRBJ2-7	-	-	CASSLQHEQYF
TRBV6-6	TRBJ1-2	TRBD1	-	CASTPGGQAYGYTF
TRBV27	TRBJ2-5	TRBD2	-	CASSSLLAGAGETQYF
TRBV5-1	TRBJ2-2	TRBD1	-	CASSLPTGQVTGELFF
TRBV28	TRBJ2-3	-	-	CASSQSNGGTDTQYF
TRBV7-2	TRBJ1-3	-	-	CASSSLLGNTIYF